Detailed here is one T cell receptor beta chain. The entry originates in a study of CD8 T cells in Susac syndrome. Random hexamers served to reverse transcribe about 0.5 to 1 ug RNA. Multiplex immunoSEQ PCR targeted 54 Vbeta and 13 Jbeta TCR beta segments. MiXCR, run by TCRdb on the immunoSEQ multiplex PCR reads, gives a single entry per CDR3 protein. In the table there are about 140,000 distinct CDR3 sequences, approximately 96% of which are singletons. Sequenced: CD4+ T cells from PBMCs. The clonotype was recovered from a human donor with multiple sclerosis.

The DNA for the CDR3 is TGCGCCAGCAGCAGGGACACCTTCTCCTACGAGCAGTACTTC. It is translated as CASSRDTFSYEQYF. The chain is built from TRBV5-1 and TRBJ2-7; D is perhaps TRBD1 (6 bases). With 4 bases removed from V and 0 bases from J, the gap between germline ends came to 11 bases. Germline CDR1 reads SGHRS; CDR2 reads YFSETQ. The CDR3 is 14 residues long.